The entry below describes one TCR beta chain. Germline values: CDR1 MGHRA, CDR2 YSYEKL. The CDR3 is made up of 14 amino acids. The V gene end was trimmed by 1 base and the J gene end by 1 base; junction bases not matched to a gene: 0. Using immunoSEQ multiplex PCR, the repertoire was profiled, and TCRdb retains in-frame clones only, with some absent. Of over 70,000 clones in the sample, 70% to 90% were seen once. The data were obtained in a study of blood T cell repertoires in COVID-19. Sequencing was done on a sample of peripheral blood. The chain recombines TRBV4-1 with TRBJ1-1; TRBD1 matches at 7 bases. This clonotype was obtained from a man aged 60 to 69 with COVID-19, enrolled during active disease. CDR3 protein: CASSQGDRNTEAFF. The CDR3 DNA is TGCGCCAGCAGCCAAGGGGACAGGAACACTGAAGCTTTCTTT.